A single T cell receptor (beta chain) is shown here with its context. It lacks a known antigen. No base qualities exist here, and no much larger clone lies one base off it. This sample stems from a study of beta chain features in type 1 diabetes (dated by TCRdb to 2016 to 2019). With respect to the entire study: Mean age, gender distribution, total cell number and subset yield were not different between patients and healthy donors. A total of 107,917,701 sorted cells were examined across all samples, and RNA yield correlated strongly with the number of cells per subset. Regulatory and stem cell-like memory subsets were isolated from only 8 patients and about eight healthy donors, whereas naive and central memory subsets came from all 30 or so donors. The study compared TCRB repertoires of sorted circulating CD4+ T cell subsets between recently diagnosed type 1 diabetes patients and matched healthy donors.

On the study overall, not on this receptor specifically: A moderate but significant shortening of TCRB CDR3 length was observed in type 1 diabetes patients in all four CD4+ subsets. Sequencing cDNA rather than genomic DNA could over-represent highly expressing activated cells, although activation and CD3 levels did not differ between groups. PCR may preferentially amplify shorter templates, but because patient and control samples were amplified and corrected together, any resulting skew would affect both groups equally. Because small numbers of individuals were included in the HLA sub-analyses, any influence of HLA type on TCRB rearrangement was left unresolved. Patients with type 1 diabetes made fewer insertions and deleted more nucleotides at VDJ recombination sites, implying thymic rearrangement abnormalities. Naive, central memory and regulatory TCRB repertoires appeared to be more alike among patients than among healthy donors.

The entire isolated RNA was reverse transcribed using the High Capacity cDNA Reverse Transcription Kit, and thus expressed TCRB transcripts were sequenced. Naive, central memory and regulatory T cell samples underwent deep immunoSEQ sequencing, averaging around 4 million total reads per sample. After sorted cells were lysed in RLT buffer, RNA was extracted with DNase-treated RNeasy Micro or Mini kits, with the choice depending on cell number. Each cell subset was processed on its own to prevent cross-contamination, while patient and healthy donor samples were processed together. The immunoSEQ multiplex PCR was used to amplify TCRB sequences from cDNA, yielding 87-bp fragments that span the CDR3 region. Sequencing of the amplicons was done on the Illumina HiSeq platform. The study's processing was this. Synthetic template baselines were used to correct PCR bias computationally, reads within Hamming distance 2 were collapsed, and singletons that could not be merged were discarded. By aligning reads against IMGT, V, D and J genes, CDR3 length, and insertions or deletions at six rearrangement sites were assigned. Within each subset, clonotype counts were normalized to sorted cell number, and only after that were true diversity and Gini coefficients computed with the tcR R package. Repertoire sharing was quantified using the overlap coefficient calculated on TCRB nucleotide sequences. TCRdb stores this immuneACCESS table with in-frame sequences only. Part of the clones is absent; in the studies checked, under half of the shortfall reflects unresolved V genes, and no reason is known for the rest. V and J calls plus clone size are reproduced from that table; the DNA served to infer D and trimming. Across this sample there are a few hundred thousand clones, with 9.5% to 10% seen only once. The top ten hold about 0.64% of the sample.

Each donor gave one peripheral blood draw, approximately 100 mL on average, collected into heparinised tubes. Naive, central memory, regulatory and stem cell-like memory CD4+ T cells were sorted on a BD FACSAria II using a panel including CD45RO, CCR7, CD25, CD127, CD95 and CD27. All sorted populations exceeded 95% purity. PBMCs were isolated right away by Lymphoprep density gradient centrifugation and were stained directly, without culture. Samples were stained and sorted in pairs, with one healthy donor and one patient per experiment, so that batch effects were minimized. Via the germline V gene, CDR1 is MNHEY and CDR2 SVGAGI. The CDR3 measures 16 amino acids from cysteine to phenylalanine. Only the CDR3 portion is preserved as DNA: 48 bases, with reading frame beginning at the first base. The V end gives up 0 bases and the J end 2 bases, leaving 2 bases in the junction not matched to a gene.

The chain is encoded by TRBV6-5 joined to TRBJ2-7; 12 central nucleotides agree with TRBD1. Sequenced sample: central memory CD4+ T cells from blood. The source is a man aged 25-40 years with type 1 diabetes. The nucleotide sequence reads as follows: TGTGCCAGCAGTTACTCGGGACAGGGGGCCGCCTACGAGCAGTACTTC. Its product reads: CASSYSGQGAAYEQYF.